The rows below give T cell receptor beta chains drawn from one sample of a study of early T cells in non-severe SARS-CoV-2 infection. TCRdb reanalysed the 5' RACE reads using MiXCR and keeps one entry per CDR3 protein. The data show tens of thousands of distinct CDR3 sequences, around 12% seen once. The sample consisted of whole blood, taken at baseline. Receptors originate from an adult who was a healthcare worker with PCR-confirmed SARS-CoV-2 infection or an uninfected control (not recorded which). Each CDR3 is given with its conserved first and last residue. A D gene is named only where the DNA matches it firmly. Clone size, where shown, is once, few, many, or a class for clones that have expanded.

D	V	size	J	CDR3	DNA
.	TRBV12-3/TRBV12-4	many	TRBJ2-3	CASSLDLSTDTQYF	TGTGCCAGCAGTTTAGACTTATCCACAGATACGCAGTATTTT
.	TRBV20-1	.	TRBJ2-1	CSARKEGTLYNEQFF	TGCAGTGCTAGAAAAGAAGGAACTCTGTACAATGAGCAGTTCTTC
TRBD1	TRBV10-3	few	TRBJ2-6	CATPGQGESGANVLTF	TGTGCCACTCCGGGACAGGGGGAGTCTGGGGCCAACGTCCTGACTTTC
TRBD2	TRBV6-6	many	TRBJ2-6	CASRSLAPLWANVLTF	TGTGCCAGCAGGTCACTAGCGCCCCTCTGGGCCAACGTCCTGACTTTC
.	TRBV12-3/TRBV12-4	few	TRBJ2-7	CASGSHRYEQYF	TGTGCCAGCGGGTCCCACCGGTATGAGCAGTACTTC
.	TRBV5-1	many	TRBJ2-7	CASRSLYQQYF	TGCGCCAGCAGGTCCCTATACCAGCAGTACTTC
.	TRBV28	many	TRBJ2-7	CASTPRTASYEQYF	TGTGCCAGCACCCCCCGGACGGCCTCCTACGAGCAGTACTTC
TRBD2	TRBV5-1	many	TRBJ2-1	CASSFDMTSGTYNEQFF	TGCGCCAGCAGCTTCGATATGACTAGCGGGACCTACAATGAGCAGTTCTTC
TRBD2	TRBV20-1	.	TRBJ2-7	CSARTSGRSYEQYF	TGCAGTGCTAGAACTAGCGGGAGAAGCTACGAGCAGTACTTC
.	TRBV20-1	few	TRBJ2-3	CSASPQPRSTDTQYF	TGCAGTGCTAGCCCCCAACCCCGGAGCACAGATACGCAGTATTTT
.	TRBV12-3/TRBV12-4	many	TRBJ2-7	CASSFNRGISF	TGTGCCAGCAGTTTTAACCGGGGGATTTCCTTC
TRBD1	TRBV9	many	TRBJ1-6	CASNTGEYNSPLHF	TGTGCCAGCAATACAGGGGAGTATAATTCACCCCTCCACTTT
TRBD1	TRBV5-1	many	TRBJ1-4	CASSSRTGGREKLFF	TGCGCCAGCAGCTCACGGACAGGGGGAAGAGAAAAACTGTTTTTT
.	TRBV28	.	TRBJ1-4	CAIPGQGREKLFF	TGTGCCATTCCGGGGCAGGGAAGGGAAAAACTGTTTTTT
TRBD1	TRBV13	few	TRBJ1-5	CASSSRDRNQPQHF	TGTGCCAGCAGCTCGAGGGACAGAAATCAGCCCCAGCATTTT
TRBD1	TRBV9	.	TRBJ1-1	CASSPGGRMVGMNTEAFF	TGTGCCAGCAGTCCAGGGGGGAGAATGGTAGGCATGAACACTGAAGCTTTCTTT
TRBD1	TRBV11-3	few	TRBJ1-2	CASSPGQGDYGYTF	TGTGCCAGCAGCCCAGGACAGGGAGATTATGGCTACACCTTC
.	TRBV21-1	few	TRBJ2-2	CASSKGDRVHTGELFF	TGTGCCAGCAGCAAAGGGGACAGGGTGCACACCGGGGAGCTGTTTTTT
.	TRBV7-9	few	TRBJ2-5	CASSPSLVSGTQYF	TGTGCCAGCAGCCCCTCCTTAGTTTCCGGGACCCAGTACTTC
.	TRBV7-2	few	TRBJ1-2	CASSYRAKTNVAYGYTF	TGTGCCAGCAGCTATAGGGCCAAAACCAACGTAGCCTATGGCTACACCTTC
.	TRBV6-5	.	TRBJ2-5	CASSLHRVVRETQYF	TGTGCCAGCAGTTTGCACAGGGTAGTGCGTGAGACCCAGTACTTC
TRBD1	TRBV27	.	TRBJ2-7	CASSLSPRQGARREQYF	TGTGCCAGCAGTTTATCCCCAAGACAGGGGGCGCGACGCGAGCAGTACTTC
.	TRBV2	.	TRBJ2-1	CASSDNNEQFF	TGTGCCAGCAGTGACAACAATGAGCAGTTCTTC
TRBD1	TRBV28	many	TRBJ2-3	CANRDRGTDTQYF	TGTGCGAACCGGGACAGGGGCACAGATACGCAGTATTTT
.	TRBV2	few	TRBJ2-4	CASTNGNIQYF	TGTGCCAGCACCAACGGAAACATTCAGTACTTC
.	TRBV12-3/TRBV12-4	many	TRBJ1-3	CASIFRVLSGNTIYF	TGTGCCAGCATCTTCAGGGTGCTCTCTGGAAACACCATATATTTT
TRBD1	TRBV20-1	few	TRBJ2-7	CSATTDRASYEQYF	TGCAGTGCTACTACCGACAGGGCCAGCTACGAGCAGTACTTC
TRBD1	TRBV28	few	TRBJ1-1	CASSFRQGPEAFF	TGTGCCAGCAGCTTCAGACAGGGACCGGAAGCTTTCTTT
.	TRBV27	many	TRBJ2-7	CASSFTQGKSYEQYF	TGTGCCAGCAGTTTCACCCAGGGAAAGTCCTACGAGCAGTACTTC
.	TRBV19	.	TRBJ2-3	CASNQGLRTTDTQYF	TGTGCCAGTAATCAGGGGCTTCGGACCACAGATACGCAGTATTTT
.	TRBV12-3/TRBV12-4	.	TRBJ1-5	CASQGQTSNQPQHF	TGTGCCAGCCAGGGGCAGACAAGCAATCAGCCCCAGCATTTT
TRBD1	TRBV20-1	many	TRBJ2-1	CSASRDRGNEQFF	TGCAGTGCTTCCCGGGACAGGGGAAATGAGCAGTTCTTC
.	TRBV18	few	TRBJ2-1	CASSPAGTNEQFF	TGTGCCAGCTCACCCGCAGGGACGAATGAGCAGTTCTTC
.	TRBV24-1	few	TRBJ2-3	CATSDRPRGDRDTQYF	TGTGCCACCAGTGATCGGCCCCGGGGGGACAGAGATACGCAGTATTTT
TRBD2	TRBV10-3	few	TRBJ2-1	CAITLTSGGARNEQFF	TGTGCCATCACCTTGACTAGCGGGGGGGCCCGGAATGAGCAGTTCTTC
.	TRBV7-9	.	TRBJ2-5	CASSSWDDQETQYF	TGTGCCAGCAGCTCATGGGACGACCAAGAGACCCAGTACTTC
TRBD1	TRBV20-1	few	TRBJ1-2	CSASLPDRGDDGYTF	TGCAGTGCTAGCCTTCCCGACAGGGGGGACGATGGCTACACCTTC
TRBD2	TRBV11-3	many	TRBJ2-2	CASSEVGLAGSTGELFF	TGTGCCAGCAGCGAAGTAGGACTAGCGGGATCAACCGGGGAGCTGTTTTTT
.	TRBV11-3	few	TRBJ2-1	CASSLERYNEQFF	TGTGCCAGCAGCTTGGAGCGTTACAATGAGCAGTTCTTC
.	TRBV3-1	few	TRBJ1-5	CASSRKGRNQPQHF	TGTGCCAGCAGCCGAAAGGGGAGAAATCAGCCCCAGCATTTT